The rows below give T cell receptor beta chains drawn from one sample of a study of shared clonotypes between healthy human individuals. Sequencing was performed with immunoSEQ multiplex PCR; in TCRdb, only in-frame clones are kept and a portion is missing. The sample contains roughly 2.4 million clones, approximately 94% of which appear only once. The sample taken for sequencing was naive CD4+ T cells sorted from blood. Receptors originate from a man between 18 and 35 years old in good health. CDR3s include the opening cysteine and the closing phenylalanine or tryptophan. Each record gives: J gene, V gene, CDR3 protein.

>TRBJ2-7|TRBV5-4
CASSRWTDPYEQYF
>TRBJ2-1|TRBV6-5
CASSYRAGGTYNEQFF
>TRBJ1-1|TRBV6-1
CASRDRVTEAFF
>TRBJ2-5|TRBV11-2
CASSLGQIQETQYF
>TRBJ2-7|TRBV18
CASSPPSLGQGYEQYF
>TRBJ2-7|TRBV10-3
CAISESAGGVPYEQYF
>TRBJ2-7|TRBV5-6
CASRPPPGQGFHEQYF
>TRBJ2-3|TRBV2
CASAAGTGGSDTQYF
>TRBJ2-7|TRBV7-9
CASSLYRDLGYEQYF
>TRBJ1-2|TRBV19
CASSMGAANYGYTF
>TRBJ2-2|TRBV5-1
CASSLGQAFTGELFF
>TRBJ1-1|TRBV5-6
CASSQRRQGAGEAFF
>TRBJ1-2|TRBV5-1
CASSLEVVRFGYTF
>TRBJ1-6|TRBV18
CASSPFSGQGSYNSPLHF
>TRBJ2-6|TRBV5-4
CASSFSWTESGANVLTF